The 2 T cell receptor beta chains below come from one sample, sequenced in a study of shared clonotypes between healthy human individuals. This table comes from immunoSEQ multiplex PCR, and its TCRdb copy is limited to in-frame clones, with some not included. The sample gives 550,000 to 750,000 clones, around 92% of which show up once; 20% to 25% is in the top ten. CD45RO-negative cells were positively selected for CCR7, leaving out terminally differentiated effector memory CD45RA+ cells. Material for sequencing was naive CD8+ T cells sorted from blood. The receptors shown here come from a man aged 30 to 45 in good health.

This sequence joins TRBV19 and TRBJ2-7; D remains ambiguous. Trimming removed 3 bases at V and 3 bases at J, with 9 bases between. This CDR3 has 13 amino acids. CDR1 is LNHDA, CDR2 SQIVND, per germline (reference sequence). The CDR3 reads CASSMTSGYEQYF. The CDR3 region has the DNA TGTGCCAGTAGTATGACCAGTGGCTACGAGCAGTACTTC. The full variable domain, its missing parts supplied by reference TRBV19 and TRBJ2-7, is DGGITQSPKYLFRKEGQNVTLSCEQNLNHDAMYWYRQDPGQGLRLIYYSQIVNDFQKGDIAEGYSVSREKKESFPLTVTSAQKNPTAFYLCASSMTSGYEQYFGPGTRLTVT.

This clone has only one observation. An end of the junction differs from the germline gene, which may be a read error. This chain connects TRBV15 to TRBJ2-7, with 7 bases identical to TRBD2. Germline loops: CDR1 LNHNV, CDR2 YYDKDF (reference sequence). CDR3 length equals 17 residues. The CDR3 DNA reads TGTGCCACCAGCAGAGTCTCAGTTGGGAGGGCCTCCCACGAGCAGTACTTC. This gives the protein CATSRVSVGRASHEQYF.